The entry below gives a single T cell receptor (beta chain) sequence along with its context. Its matching antigen is unknown. The data stem from a study of cytomegalovirus exposure and HLA in healthy donors. Study-wide background: Clustering assigned over 70% of the approximately 400 genotyped donors to the Caucasian-associated ancestry cluster. Study conclusions and caveats: Under in vitro conditions, a few CMV-associated chains were confirmed as specific for CMV antigens. The study put roughly 160 TCR beta chains on its list as cytomegalovirus-associated. The presence/absence work took it that sequencing depth was about the same across donors.

With 60 Vbeta and 13 Jbeta primers, the PCR was carried out. The method was immunoSEQ multiplex PCR; TCRdb's version includes in-frame clones alone and lacks a portion of them. Of approximately 150,000 clones detected, 65% to 85% appear once; the ten largest clones hold around 7%. The germline gives CDR1 WSHSY, CDR2 SAAADI. V was clipped by 0 bases and J by 4 bases, with 16 bases between them. The CDR3 is made up of 17 amino acids. The TCR originated in a woman in her thirties or forties in good health and CMV-seropositive. The J gene is TRBJ1-3, the V gene TRBV10-2; D not resolved. Sequenced material: PBMCs. CDR3 coding DNA: TGCGCCAGCAGTGAGTCGATTTCGGGGTATTCAGGAAACACCATATATTTT. It is translated as CASSESISGYSGNTIYF.